This TCR beta chain stems from a study of neoadjuvant anti-PD-1 for oral cavity cancer (dated by TCRdb to 2020 to 2023). Broadly, across the study: Three to four biweekly doses of nivolumab at 3 mg/kg were mostly administered to patients before curative-intent surgical resection. A fourth nivolumab dose was given around day 43 to patients without progression, and definitive surgical resection was performed in those patients on days 50-56. Under RECIST 1.1, a patient counted as a responder if showing complete response, partial response or stable disease, and as a non-responder if showing progression. A roughly 30% response rate was observed in the parent correlative cohort, in which more than ten patients were included. Overall study results and their limits: Higher pretreatment blood Treg/Th17 ratios correlated with higher pretreatment blood TCRbeta clonality and lower post-treatment tumor TCRbeta clonality. Larger post-treatment sizes of preexisting intratumoral clones correlated with greater tumor shrinkage, suggesting expansion of preexisting clones contributed to response. TCR analyses included only three patients per response group, and the authors called for larger cohorts for validation.

Sample time point, as interpreted from the label and publication: after neoadjuvant nivolumab, at surgical resection. Patients were newly diagnosed with stage II-IVA oral cavity squamous cell carcinoma and had received no prior systemic or radiation treatment. The cohort was composed of patients with HPV-negative, locally advanced oral cavity squamous cell carcinoma. Samples came from a longitudinal correlative study of a single-arm phase II trial of neoadjuvant nivolumab in oral cavity squamous cell carcinoma. Genomic DNA-based TCRbeta sequencing was performed on subject-matched pre- and post-treatment PBMCs and tumors from three responders and three non-responders. The Maxwell RSC DNA from Tissue kit was used to isolate genomic DNA from tumor tissue. The CDR3 goes from the cysteine to the phenylalanine over 15 residues. Only CDR3 DNA is held: 45 bases, read in frame from base 1. V lost 6 bases and J lost 3 bases, and the count of bases not matched to a germline gene is 10. CDR1 and CDR2 are drawn from the germline V gene: SGHTA, FQGNSA.

This clone was observed a handful of times. Its binding antigen is unknown. Per-nucleotide qualities are absent, and no much larger clonotype sits a single base away. Tumor libraries used mostly approximately 4.4 ug of input genomic DNA for survey sequencing, with two replicates per sample. Following the manufacturer's instructions, the team built TCRbeta libraries using the immunoSEQ hsTCRbeta kit. An Illumina NovaSeq 6000 S4 flow cell was used to sequence the final libraries, which had first been combined to 3 nM. Per the original workflow: The immunoSEQ Analyzer was used for raw data preprocessing and quality control. The analysis was limited to productive rearrangements, and each clonotype was defined by a unique CDR3 amino acid sequence. Repertoire clonality was estimated as the Gini-Simpson index, computed with the R package tcR. Gini indices were compared with Student's t test, and associations with tumor size change were assessed by Pearson correlation. Drawn from immuneACCESS, this table holds only the in-frame rearrangements with V and J called that TCRdb kept. Clones are partly lost; checked studies trace under half to an unresolved V gene and leave the rest unexplained. V and J calls and clone size come straight from that table; D and trimming were deduced from the DNA. The sample table shows tens of thousands of clones, and 35% to 55% are seen once. The ten largest account for approximately 40% of the sample.

Material: tumor tissue, obtained after nivolumab (anti-PD-1) treatment. The sequence came from a person aged 35-80 years with oral cavity squamous cell carcinoma. This chain joins TRBV7-2 to TRBJ2-7; 8 bases in the junction line up with TRBD1. The DNA sequence reads TGTGCCAGCAGTTCCCGACAGGGGTTCTACTACGAGCAGTACTTC. It translates as CASSSRQGFYYEQYF.